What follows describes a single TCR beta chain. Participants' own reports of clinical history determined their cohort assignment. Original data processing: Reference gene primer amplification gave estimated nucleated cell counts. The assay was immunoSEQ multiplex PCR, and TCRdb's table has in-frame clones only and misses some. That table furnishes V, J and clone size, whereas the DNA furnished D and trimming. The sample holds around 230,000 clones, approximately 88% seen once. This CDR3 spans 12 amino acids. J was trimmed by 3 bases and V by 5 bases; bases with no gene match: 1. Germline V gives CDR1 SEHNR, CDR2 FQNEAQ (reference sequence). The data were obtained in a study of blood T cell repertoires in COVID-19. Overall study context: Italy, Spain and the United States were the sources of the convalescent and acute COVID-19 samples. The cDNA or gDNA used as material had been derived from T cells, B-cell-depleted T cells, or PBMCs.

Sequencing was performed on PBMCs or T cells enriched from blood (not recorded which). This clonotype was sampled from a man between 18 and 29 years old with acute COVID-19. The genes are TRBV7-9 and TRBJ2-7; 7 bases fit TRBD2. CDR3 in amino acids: CASSPSGYEQYF. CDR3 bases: TGTGCCAGCAGCCCTAGCGGCTACGAGCAGTACTTC.